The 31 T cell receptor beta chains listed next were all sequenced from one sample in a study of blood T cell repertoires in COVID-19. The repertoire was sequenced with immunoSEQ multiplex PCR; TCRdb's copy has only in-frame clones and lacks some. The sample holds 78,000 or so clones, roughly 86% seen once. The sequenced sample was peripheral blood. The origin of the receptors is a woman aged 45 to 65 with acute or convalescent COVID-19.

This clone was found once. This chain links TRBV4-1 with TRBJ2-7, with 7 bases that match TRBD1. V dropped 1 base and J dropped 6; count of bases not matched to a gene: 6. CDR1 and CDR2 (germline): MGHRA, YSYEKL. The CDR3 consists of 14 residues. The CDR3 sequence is CASSQGDRSGEQYF. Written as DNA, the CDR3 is TGCGCCAGCAGCCAAGGGGACAGAAGCGGCGAGCAGTACTTC.

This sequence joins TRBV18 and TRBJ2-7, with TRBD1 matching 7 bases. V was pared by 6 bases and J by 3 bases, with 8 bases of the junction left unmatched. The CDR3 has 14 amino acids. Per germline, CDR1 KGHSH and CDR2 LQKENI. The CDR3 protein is CASSLQGVVYEQYF. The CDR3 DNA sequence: TGTGCCAGCTCGCTCCAGGGGGTAGTCTACGAGCAGTACTTC.

CDR3 in DNA: TGCGCCAGCAGCCAAGTGGGGGCAGGTCAAGGCTATGGCTACACCTTC. Its translation is CASSQVGAGQGYGYTF. The chain is built from TRBV4-1 and TRBJ1-2; D might be TRBD1 (6 bases). The germline gives CDR1 MGHRA, CDR2 YSYEKL. Trimming stripped 1 base from V and 4 bases from J, with 16 bases between. This CDR3 contains 16 residues.

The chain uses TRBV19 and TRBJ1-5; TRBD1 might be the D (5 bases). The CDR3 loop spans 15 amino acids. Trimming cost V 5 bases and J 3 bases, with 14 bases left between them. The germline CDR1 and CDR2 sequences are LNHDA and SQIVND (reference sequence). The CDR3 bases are TGTGCCAGTAGTTTACAGGCTGCCCCCAATCAGCCCCAGCATTTT. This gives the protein CASSLQAAPNQPQHF.

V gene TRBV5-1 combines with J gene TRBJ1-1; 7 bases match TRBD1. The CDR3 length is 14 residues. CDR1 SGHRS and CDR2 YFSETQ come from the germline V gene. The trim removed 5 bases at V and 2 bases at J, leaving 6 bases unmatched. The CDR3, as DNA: TGCGCCAGCAGGGAGACAGGGTTAAACACTGAAGCTTTCTTT. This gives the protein CASRETGLNTEAFF.

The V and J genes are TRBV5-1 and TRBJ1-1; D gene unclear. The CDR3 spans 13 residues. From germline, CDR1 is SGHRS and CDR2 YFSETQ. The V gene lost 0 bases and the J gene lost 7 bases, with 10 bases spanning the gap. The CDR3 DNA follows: TGCGCCAGCAGCTTGGAGTTCAGGATTGAAGCTTTCTTT. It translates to CASSLEFRIEAFF.

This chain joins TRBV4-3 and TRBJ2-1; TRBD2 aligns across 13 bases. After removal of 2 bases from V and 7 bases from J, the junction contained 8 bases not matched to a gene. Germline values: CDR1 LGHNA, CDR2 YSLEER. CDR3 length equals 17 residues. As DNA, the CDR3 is TGCGCCAGCAGCCAATCTCCCGGGACTAGCGGGAAGAATGAGCAGTTCTTC. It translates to CASSQSPGTSGKNEQFF.

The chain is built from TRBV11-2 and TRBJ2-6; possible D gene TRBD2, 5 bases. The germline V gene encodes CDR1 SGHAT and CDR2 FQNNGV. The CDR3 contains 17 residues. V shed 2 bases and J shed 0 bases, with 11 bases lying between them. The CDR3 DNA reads TGTGCCAGCAGCTTACTGGCGGGCAGCTCTGGGGCCAACGTCCTGACTTTC. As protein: CASSLLAGSSGANVLTF.

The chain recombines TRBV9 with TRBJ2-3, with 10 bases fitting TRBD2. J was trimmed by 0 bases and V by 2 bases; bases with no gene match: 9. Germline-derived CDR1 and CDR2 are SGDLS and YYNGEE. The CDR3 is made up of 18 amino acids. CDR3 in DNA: TGTGCCAGCAGCGTGGGGGCTAGCGGGGGCCCTAGCACAGATACGCAGTATTTT. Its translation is CASSVGASGGPSTDTQYF.

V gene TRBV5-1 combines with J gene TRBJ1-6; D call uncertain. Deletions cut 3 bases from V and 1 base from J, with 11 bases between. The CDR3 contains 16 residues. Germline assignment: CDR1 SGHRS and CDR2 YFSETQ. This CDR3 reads CASSSGLGSYNSPLHF. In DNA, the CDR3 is TGCGCCAGCAGCTCCGGACTCGGGTCCTATAATTCACCCCTCCACTTT.

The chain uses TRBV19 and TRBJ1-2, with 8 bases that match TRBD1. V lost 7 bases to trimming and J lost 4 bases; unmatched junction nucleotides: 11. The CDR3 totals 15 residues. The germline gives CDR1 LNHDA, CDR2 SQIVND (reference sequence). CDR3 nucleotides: TGTGCCAGTAAAGATATAGGACAGGGAGCCTATGGCTACACCTTC. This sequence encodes CASKDIGQGAYGYTF.

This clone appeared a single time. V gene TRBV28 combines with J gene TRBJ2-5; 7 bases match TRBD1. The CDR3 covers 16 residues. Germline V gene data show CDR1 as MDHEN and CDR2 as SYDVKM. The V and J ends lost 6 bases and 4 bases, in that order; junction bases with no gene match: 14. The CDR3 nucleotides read TGTGCCAGCAGGGAGACAGGGCCACGTTTAACAGAGACCCAGTACTTC. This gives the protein CASRETGPRLTETQYF. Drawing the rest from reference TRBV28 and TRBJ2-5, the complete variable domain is DVKVTQSSRYLVKRTGEKVFLECVQDMDHENMFWYRQDPGLGLRLIYFSYDVKMKEKGDIPEGYSVSREKKERFSLILESASTNQTSMYLCASRETGPRLTETQYFGPGTRLLVL.

In nucleotides, the CDR3 is TGTGCCAGCAGGCCCTCAGCGGGGGAGCAGTTCTTC. The encoded protein is CASRPSAGEQFF. The chain is built from TRBV12-3 or TRBV12-4 and TRBJ2-1; 7 nucleotides agree with TRBD2. CDR3 length: 12 residues. The junction had 6 bases not matched to a gene; V was cut back by 6 bases and J by 10 bases.

The CDR3 reads CASSYTGTENTEAFF. The DNA for the CDR3 is TGTGCCAGCAGCTACACCGGGACAGAGAACACTGAAGCTTTCTTT. The rearrangement links TRBV7-2 to TRBJ1-1; 7 nucleotides match TRBD1. With 4 bases clipped from V and 1 base from J, the junction kept 6 bases outside the gene matches. Germline CDR1 reads SGHTA; CDR2 reads FQGNSA. The CDR3 contains 15 residues. Complete variable domain (other parts from reference TRBV7-2 and TRBJ1-1): GAGVSQSPSNKVTEKGKDVELRCDPISGHTALYWYRQSLGQGLEFLIYFQGNSAPDKSGLPSDRFSAERTGGSVSTLTIQRTQQEDSAVYLCASSYTGTENTEAFFGQGTRLTVV.

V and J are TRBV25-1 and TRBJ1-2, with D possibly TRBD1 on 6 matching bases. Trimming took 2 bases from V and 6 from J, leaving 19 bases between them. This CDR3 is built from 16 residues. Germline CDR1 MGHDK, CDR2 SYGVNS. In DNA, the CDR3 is TGTGCCAGCAGTGAACCCGGACAGCTACGAGGGGATGGCTACACCTTC. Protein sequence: CASSEPGQLRGDGYTF.

The CDR3 loop reads CASSYGTAEAFF. The CDR3 region has the DNA TGTGCCAGCAGTTACGGGACAGCAGAAGCTTTCTTT. The V and J genes are TRBV6-5 and TRBJ1-1; 7 nucleotides align to TRBD1. V lost 2 bases, J lost 8 bases, and 2 bases stayed unmatched. This CDR3 contains 12 residues. The germline V gene has CDR1 MNHEY and CDR2 SVGAGI.

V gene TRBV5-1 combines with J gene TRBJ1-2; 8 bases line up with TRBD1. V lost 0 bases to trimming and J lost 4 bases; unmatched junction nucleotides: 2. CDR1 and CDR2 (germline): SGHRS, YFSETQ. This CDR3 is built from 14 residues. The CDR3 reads CASSLVGQGYGYTF. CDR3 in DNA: TGCGCCAGCAGCTTGGTAGGACAGGGCTATGGCTACACCTTC.

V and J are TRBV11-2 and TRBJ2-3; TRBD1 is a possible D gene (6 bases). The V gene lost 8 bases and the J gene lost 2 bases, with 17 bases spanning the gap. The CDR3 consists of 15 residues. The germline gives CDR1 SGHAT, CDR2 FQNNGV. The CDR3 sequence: CASGSGTSHTDTQYF. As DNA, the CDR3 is TGTGCCAGCGGGTCCGGGACATCCCACACAGATACGCAGTATTTT.

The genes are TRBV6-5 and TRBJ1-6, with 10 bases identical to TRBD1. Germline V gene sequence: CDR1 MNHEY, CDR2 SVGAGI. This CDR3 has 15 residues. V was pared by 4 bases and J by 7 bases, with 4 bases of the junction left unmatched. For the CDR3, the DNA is TGTGCCAGCAGTTCGGGGACAGGGGAAAATTCACCCCTCCACTTT. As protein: CASSSGTGENSPLHF.

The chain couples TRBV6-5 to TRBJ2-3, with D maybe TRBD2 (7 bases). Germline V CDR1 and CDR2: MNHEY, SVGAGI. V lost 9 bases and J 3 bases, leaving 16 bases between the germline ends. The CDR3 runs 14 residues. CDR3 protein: CASDNGGPTDTQYF. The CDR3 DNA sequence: TGTGCCAGTGATAACGGGGGGCCTACAGATACGCAGTATTTT.

The CDR3 nucleotides read TGTGCCAGCAGTAAGACTGTGAATGAGCAGTTCTTC. Residues: CASSKTVNEQFF. This chain joins TRBV27 and TRBJ2-1; D unresolved. The V gene lost 5 bases and the J gene lost 7 bases, with 9 bases spanning the gap. Per the germline V gene, CDR1 is MNHEY and CDR2 is SMNVEV (reference sequence). This CDR3 contains 12 residues.

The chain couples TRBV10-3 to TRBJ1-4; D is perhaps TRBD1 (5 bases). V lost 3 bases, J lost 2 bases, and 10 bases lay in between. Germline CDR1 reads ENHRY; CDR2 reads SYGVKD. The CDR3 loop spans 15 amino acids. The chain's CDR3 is CAISDWGDTNEKLFF. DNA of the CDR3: TGTGCCATCAGTGATTGGGGGGATACTAATGAAAAACTGTTTTTT.

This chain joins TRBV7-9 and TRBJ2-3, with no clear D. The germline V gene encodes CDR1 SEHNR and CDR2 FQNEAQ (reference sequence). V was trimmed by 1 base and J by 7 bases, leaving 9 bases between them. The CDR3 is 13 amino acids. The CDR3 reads CASSLGNGHTQYF. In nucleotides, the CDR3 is TGTGCCAGCAGCTTAGGGAATGGGCATACGCAGTATTTT.

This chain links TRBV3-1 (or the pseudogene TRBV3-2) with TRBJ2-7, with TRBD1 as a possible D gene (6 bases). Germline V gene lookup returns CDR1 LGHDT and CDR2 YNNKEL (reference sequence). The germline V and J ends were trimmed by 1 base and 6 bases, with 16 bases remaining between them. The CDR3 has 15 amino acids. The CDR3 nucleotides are TGTGCCAGCAGCCAAGCTCCGGGAAAGGGGGTCGAGCAGTACTTC. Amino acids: CASSQAPGKGVEQYF.

CDR3 bases: TGTGCCAGCAGGACTAACTCCTACGAGCAGTACTTC. Translation: CASRTNSYEQYF. The chain is built from TRBV6-5 and TRBJ2-7, with D maybe TRBD2 (5 bases). The germline V gene has CDR1 MNHEY and CDR2 SVGAGI. CDR3 length equals 12 residues. Trimming removed 6 bases from V and 0 bases from J, with 6 bases in between.

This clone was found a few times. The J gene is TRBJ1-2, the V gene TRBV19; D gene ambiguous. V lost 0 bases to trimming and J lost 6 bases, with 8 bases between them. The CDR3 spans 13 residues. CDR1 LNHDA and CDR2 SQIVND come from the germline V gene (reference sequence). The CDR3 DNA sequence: TGTGCCAGTAGTATAGAGACATGGAATGGCTACACCTTC. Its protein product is CASSIETWNGYTF.

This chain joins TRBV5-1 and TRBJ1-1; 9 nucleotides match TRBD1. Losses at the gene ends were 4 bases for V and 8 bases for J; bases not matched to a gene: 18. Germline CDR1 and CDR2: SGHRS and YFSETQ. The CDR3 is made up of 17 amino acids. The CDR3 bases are TGCGCCAGCAGCCCGCTACAGGGGGCAAGGGGGGTGATAGAAGCTTTCTTT. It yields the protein CASSPLQGARGVIEAFF.

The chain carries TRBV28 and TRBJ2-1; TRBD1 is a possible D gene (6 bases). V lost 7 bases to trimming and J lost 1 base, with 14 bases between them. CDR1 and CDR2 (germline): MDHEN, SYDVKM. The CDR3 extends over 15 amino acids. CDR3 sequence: CASTATDSSYNEQFF. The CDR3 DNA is TGTGCCAGCACCGCGACGGACAGTTCCTACAATGAGCAGTTCTTC.

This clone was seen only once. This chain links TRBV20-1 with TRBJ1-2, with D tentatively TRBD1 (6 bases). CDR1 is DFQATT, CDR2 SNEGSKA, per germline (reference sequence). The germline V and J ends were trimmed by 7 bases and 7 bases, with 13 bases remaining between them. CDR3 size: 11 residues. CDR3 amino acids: CSVGAGGGYTF. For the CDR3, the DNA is TGCAGTGTGGGGGCGGGAGGTGGCTACACCTTC.

CDR3 region: CASRAQGTNGYTF. CDR3 coding DNA: TGTGCCAGTAGGGCCCAGGGTACCAATGGCTACACCTTC. This rearrangement joins TRBV19 to TRBJ1-2; D might be TRBD1 (5 bases). V lost 6 bases, J lost 6 bases, and 14 bases lay in between. The CDR3 runs 13 residues. Germline values: CDR1 LNHDA, CDR2 SQIVND (reference sequence).

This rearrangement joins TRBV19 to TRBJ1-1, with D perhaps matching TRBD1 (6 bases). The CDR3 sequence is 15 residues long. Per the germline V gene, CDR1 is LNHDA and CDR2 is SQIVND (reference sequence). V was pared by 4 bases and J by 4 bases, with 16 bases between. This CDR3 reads CASSTTGQGGTEAFF. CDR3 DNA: TGTGCCAGTAGTACTACAGGGCAGGGCGGCACTGAAGCTTTCTTT.